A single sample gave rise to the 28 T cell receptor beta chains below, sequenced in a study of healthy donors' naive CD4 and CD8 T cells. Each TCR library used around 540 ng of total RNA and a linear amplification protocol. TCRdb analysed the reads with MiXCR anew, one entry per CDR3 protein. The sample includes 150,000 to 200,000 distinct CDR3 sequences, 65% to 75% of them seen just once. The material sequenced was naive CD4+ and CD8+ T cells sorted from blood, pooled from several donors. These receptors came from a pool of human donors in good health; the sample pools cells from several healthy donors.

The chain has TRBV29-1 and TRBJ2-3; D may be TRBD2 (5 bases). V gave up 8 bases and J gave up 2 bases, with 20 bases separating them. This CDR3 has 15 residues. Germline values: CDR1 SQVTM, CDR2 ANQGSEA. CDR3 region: CSLLSASGFTDTQYF. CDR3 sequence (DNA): TGCAGCCTACTGAGCGCGTCGGGGTTCACAGATACGCAGTATTTT.

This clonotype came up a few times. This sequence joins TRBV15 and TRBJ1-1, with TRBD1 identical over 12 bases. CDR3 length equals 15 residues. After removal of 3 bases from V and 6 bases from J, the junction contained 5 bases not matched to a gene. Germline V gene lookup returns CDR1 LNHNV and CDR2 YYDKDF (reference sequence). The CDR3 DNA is TGTGCCACCAGCAGTAGGGACAGGGGGCATCCTGAAGCTTTCTTT. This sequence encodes CATSSRDRGHPEAFF.

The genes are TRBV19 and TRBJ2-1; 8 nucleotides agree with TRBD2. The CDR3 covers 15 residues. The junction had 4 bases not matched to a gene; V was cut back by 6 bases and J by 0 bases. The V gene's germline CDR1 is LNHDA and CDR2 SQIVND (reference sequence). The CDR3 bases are TGTGCCAGTAGAAGCGGGGGTAGCTCCTACAATGAGCAGTTCTTC. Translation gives CASRSGGSSYNEQFF.

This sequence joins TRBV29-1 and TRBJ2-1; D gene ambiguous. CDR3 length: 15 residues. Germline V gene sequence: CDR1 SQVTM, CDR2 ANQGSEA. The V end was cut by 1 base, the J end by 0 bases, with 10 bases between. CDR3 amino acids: CSVEGERSSYNEQFF. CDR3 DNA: TGCAGCGTTGAAGGGGAACGGAGCTCCTACAATGAGCAGTTCTTC.

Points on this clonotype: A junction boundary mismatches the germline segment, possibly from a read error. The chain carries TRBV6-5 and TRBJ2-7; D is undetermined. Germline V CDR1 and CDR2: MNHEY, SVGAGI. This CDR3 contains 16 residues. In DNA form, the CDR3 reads TGTGCCAGCAGTTACTCAGCTTCTCCGGGTTTCTACGAGCAGTACTTT. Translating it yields CASSYSASPGFYEQYF.

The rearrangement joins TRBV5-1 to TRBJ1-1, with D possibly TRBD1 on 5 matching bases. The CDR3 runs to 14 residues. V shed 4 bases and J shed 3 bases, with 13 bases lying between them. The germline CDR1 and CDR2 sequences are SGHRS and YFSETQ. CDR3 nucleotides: TGCGCCAGCAGCCAGGACCCGGGGGACACTGAAGCTTTCTTT. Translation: CASSQDPGDTEAFF.

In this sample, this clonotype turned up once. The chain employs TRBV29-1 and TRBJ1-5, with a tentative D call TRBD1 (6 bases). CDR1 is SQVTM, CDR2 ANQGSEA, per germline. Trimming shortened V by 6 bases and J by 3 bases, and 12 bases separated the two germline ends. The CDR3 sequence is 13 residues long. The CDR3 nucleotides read TGCAGCGTCGTACAGGGACCCAATCAGCCCCAGCATTTT. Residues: CSVVQGPNQPQHF.

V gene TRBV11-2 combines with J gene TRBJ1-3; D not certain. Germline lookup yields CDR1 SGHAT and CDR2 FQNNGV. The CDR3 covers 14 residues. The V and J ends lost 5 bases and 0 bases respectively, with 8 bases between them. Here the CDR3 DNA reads TGTGCCAGCAGCCTCAGGAGCTCTGGAAACACCATATATTTT. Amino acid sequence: CASSLRSSGNTIYF.

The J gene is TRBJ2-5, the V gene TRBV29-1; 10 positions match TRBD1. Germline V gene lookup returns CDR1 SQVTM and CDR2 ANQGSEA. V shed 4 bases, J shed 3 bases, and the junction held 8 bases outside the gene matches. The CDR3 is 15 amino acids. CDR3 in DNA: TGCAGCGTTGCGCGCTTTGGGACAGGGGAAGAGACCCAGTACTTC. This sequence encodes CSVARFGTGEETQYF.

The CDR3 DNA reads as TGTGCCAGCAGTTTGCGGGGGGTCAATGAGCAGTTCTTC. This gives the protein CASSLRGVNEQFF. The gene calls are TRBV12-3 or TRBV12-4 and TRBJ2-1; 8 bases are a match to TRBD2. The CDR3 spans 13 residues. The V and J ends lost 3 bases and 6 bases, in that order; junction bases with no gene match: 1.

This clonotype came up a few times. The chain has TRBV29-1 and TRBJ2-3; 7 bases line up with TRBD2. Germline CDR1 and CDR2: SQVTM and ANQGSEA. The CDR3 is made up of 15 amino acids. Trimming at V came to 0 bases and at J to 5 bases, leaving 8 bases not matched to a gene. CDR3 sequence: CSVEDDREVVDTQYF. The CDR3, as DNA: TGCAGCGTTGAAGATGACCGGGAGGTAGTAGATACGCAGTATTTT.

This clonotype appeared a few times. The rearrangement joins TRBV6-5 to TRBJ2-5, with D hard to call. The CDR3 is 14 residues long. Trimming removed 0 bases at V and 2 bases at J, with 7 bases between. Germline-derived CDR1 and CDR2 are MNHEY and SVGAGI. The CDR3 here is CASSYSMVQETQYF. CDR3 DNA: TGTGCCAGCAGTTACTCGATGGTGCAAGAGACCCAGTACTTC.

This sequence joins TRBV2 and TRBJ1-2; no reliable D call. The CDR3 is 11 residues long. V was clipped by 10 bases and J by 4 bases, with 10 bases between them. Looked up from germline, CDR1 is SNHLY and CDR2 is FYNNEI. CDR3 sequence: CAKKAAYGYTF. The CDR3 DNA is TGTGCCAAGAAGGCTGCCTATGGCTACACCTTC.

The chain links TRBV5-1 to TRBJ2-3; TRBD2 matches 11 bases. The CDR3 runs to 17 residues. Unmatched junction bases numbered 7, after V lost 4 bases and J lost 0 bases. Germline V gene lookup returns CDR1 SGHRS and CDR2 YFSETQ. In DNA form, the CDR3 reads TGCGCCAGCAGCCCAGGGACTAGCGGCGGTAGCACAGATACGCAGTATTTT. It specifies CASSPGTSGGSTDTQYF.

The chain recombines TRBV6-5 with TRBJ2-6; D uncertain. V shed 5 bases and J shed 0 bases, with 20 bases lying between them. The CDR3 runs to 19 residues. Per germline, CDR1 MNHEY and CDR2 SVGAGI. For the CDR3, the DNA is TGTGCCAGCAGTATCATCTCCGGGCCTGTCCTCTCTGGGGCCAACGTCCTGACTTTC. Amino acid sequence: CASSIISGPVLSGANVLTF.

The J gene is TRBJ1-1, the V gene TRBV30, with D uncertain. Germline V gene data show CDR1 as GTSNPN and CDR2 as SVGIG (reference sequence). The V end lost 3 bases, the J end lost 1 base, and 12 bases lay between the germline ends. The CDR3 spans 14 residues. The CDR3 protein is CAWSLGSKNTEAFF. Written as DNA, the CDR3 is TGTGCCTGGAGCTTGGGGAGCAAGAACACTGAAGCTTTCTTT.

CDR3: CASSLTGDGETQYF. The DNA for the CDR3 is TGTGCCAGCAGTCTGACAGGGGACGGGGAGACCCAGTACTTC. The genes are TRBV27 and TRBJ2-5; TRBD1 matches at 8 bases. The trim removed 5 bases at V and 5 bases at J, leaving 7 bases unmatched. The CDR3 sequence is 14 residues long. CDR1 and CDR2 from the germline V gene are MNHEY and SMNVEV (reference sequence).

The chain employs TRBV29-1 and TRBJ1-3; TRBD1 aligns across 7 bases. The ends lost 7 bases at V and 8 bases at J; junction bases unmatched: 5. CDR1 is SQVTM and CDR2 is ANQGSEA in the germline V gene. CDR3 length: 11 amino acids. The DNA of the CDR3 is TGCAGCGCCTGGACAGGAGACACCATATATTTT. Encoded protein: CSAWTGDTIYF.

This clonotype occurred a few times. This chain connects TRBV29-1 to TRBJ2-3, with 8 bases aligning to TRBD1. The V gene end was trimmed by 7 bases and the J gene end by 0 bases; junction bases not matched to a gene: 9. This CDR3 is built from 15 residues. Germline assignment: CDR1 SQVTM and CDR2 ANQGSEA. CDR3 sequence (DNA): TGCAGCGGAGCGCGACAGGGGAGGAGCACAGATACGCAGTATTTT. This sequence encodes CSGARQGRSTDTQYF.

CDR3 in DNA: TGTGCCAGTAGCAGCAGCTATCAGCCCCAGCATTTT. As protein: CASSSSYQPQHF. This chain links TRBV19 with TRBJ1-5; D is undetermined. Germline assignment: CDR1 LNHDA and CDR2 SQIVND (reference sequence). Trimming cost V 6 bases and J 5 bases, with 8 bases left between them. The CDR3 runs 12 residues. Variable domain in full (rest from reference TRBV19 and TRBJ1-5): DGGITQSPKYLFRKEGQNVTLSCEQNLNHDAMYWYRQDPGQGLRLIYYSQIVNDFQKGDIAEGYSVSREKKESFPLTVTSAQKNPTAFYLCASSSSYQPQHFGDGTRLSIL.

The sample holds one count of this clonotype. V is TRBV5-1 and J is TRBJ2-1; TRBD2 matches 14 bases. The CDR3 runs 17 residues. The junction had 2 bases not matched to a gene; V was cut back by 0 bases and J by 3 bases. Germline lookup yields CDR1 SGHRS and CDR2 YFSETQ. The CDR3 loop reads CASSLEGLAGDYNEQFF. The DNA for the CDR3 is TGCGCCAGCAGCTTGGAGGGACTAGCGGGAGACTACAATGAGCAGTTCTTC.

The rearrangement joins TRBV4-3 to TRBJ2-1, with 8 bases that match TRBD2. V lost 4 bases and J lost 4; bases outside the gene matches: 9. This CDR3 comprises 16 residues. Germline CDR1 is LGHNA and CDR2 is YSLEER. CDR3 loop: CASSLSLSGGYNEQFF. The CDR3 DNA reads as TGCGCCAGCAGCCTCTCCTTGAGCGGGGGTTACAATGAGCAGTTCTTC.

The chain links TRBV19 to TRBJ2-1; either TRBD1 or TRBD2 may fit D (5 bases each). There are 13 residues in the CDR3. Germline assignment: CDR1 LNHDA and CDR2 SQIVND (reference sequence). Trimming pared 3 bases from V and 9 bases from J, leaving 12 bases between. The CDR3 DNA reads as TGTGCCAGTAGTATTGGGGGAGTAATTGAGCAGTTCTTC. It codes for CASSIGGVIEQFF.

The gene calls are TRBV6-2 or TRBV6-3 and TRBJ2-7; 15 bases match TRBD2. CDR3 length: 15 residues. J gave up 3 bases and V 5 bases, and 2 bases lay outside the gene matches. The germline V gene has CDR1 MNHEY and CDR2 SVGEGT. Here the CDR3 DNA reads TGTGCCAGCAGTAAGGGACTAGCGGGAGGCTACGAGCAGTACTTC. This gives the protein CASSKGLAGGYEQYF.

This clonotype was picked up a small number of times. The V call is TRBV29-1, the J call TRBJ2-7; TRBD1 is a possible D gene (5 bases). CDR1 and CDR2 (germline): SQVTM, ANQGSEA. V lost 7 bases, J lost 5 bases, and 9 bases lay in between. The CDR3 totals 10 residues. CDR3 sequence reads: CSAGINEQYF. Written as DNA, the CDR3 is TGCAGCGCAGGGATCAACGAGCAGTACTTC.

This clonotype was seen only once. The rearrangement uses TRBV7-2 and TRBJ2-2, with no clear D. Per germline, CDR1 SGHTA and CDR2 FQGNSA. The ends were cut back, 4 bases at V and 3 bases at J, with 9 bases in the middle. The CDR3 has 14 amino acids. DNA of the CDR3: TGTGCCAGCAGCTACCGCCGGGACACCGGGGAGCTGTTTTTT. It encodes CASSYRRDTGELFF.

CDR3 sequence reads: CASSLGSRETQYF. The CDR3 bases are TGTGCCAGCAGCTTAGGGTCGAGGGAGACCCAGTACTTC. V and J are TRBV5-4 and TRBJ2-5, with unresolved D. This CDR3 comprises 13 residues. Per the germline V gene, CDR1 is SGHNT and CDR2 is YYREEE (reference sequence). The V end lost 2 bases, the J end lost 5 bases, and 10 bases lay between the germline ends.

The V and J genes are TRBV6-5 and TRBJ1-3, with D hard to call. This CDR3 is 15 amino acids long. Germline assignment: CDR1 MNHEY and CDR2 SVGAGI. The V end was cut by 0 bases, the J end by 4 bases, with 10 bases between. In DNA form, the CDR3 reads TGTGCCAGCAGTTACTCAGGATTTAGAGGAAACACCATATATTTT. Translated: CASSYSGFRGNTIYF.